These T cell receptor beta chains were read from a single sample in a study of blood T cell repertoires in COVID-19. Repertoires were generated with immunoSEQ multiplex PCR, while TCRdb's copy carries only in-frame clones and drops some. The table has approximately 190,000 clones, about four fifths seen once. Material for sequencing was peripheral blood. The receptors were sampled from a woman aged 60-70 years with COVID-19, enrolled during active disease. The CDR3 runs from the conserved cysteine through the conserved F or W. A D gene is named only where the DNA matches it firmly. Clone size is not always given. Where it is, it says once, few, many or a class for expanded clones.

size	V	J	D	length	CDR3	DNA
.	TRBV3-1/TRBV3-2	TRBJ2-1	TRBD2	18	CASSLGGNFLSSYNEQFF	TGTGCCAGCAGTCTCGGGGGGAACTTCCTGAGCTCCTACAATGAGCAGTTCTTC
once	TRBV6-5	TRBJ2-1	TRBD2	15	CASSYELAGGNEQFF	TGTGCCAGCAGTTATGAACTAGCGGGGGGCAATGAGCAGTTCTTC
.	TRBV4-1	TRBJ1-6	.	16	CASSRIPTGIGSPLHF	TGCGCCAGCAGCCGCATTCCTACAGGGATCGGCTCACCCCTCCACTTT
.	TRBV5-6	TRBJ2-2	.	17	CASSLYRTRFNTGELFF	TGTGCCAGCAGCTTGTATCGTACTAGATTTAACACCGGGGAGCTGTTTTTT
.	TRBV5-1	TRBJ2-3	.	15	CASSISGTSTDTQYF	TGCGCCAGCAGCATTTCAGGGACTAGCACAGATACGCAGTATTTT
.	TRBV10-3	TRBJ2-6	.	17	CAISSDRDYSGANVLTF	TGTGCCATCAGCTCGGACAGAGACTACTCTGGGGCCAACGTCCTGACTTTC
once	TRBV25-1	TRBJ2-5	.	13	CASRFRAQETQYF	TGTGCCAGCAGATTCAGGGCCCAAGAGACCCAGTACTTC
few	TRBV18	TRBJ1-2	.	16	CASSPVRGEANYGYTF	TGTGCCAGCTCACCAGTCCGCGGGGAAGCTAACTATGGCTACACCTTC
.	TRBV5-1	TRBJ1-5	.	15	CASSLEGAYNQPQHF	TGCGCCAGCAGCTTGGAAGGGGCCTACAATCAGCCCCAGCATTTT
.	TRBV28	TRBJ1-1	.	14	CASSSGTAGGKAFF	TGTGCCAGCAGTTCCGGAACGGCGGGCGGTAAAGCTTTCTTT
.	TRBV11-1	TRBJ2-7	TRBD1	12	CASKGQGYEQYF	TGTGCCAGCAAGGGACAGGGCTACGAGCAGTACTTC
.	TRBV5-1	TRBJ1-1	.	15	CASSLPEDLNTEAFF	TGCGCCAGCAGCTTGCCAGAAGACTTGAACACTGAAGCTTTCTTT
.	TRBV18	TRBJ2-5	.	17	CASSPRWQGSSQETQYF	TGTGCCAGCTCCCCCCGGTGGCAGGGGAGCTCACAAGAGACCCAGTACTTC
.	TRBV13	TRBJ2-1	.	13	CASSLVSRNEQFF	TGTGCCAGCAGCTTAGTTTCGCGCAATGAGCAGTTCTTC
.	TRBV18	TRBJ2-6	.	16	CASSPSGQLGANVLTF	TGTGCCAGCTCACCATCCGGACAGCTTGGGGCCAACGTCCTGACTTTC
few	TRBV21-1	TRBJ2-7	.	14	CASSKGERFYEQYF	TGTGCCAGCAGCAAAGGTGAGAGGTTCTACGAGCAGTACTTC
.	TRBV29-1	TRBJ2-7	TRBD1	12	CSVGQGDYEQYF	TGCAGCGTTGGACAGGGGGATTACGAGCAGTACTTC
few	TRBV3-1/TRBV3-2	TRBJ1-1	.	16	CASSQASTGEGTEAFF	TGTGCCAGCAGCCAAGCTTCGACAGGAGAAGGCACTGAAGCTTTCTTT
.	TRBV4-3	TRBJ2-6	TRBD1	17	CASSQRTGNTGANVLTF	TGCGCCAGCAGCCAGCGGACAGGTAATACTGGGGCCAACGTCCTGACTTTC
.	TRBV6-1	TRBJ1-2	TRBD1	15	CTSSPRGQGLLGYTF	TGTACCAGCAGTCCCCGGGGACAGGGGTTACTGGGCTACACCTTC
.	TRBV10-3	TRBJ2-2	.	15	CAISDVGPNTGELFF	TGTGCCATCAGTGACGTGGGGCCGAACACCGGGGAGCTGTTTTTT
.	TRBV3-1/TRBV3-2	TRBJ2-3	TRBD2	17	CASSPSTSGRGGDTQYF	TGTGCCAGCAGCCCCTCAACTAGCGGGAGGGGTGGAGATACGCAGTATTTT
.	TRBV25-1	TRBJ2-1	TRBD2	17	CASSESSRLAAHNEQFF	TGTGCCAGCAGTGAATCTAGCAGACTAGCGGCTCACAATGAGCAGTTCTTC
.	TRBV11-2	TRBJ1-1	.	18	CASSLRIWAGKGELSAFF	TGTGCCAGCAGCTTGCGCATCTGGGCAGGGAAGGGTGAATTGTCAGCTTTCTTT
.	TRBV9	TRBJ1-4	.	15	CASSVGAGRWEKLFF	TGTGCCAGCAGCGTAGGCGCAGGGAGGTGGGAAAAACTGTTTTTT
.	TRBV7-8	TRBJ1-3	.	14	CASSFQGSGNTIYF	TGTGCCAGCAGCTTTCAGGGATCTGGAAACACCATATATTTT
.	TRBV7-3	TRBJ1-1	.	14	CASSLRLGSTEAFF	TGTGCCAGCAGCCTTCGGCTTGGGAGCACTGAAGCTTTCTTT
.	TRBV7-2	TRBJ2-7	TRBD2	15	CASSPSGLAAYEQYF	TGTGCCAGCAGCCCCTCGGGACTAGCGGCTTACGAGCAGTACTTC
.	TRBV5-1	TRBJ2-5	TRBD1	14	CASSRDRGIETQYF	TGCGCCAGCAGCCGGGACAGGGGCATAGAGACCCAGTACTTC
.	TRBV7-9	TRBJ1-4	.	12	CASSRAGEKLFF	TGTGCCAGCAGCCGTGCGGGGGAAAAACTGTTTTTT
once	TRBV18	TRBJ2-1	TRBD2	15	CASSITSASRNEQFF	TGTGCCAGCTCAATCACTAGCGCGTCGCGCAATGAGCAGTTCTTC
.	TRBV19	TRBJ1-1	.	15	CASKRRAGLDTEAFF	TGTGCCAGTAAACGACGCGCAGGGTTGGACACTGAAGCTTTCTTT
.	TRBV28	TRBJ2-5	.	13	CASLRGPQETQYF	TGTGCCAGCCTCCGGGGTCCCCAAGAGACCCAGTACTTC
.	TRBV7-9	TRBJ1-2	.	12	CASTADIYGYTF	TGTGCCAGCACCGCGGACATCTATGGCTACACCTTC
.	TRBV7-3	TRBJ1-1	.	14	CASSFLTTAFEAFF	TGTGCCAGCAGCTTCCTCACGACAGCTTTTGAAGCTTTCTTT
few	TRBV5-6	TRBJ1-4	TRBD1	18	CASSLGGQGVRTNEKLFF	TGTGCCAGCAGCTTGGGGGGACAGGGTGTCCGAACTAATGAAAAACTGTTTTTT
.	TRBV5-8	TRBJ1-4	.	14	CASTRVWENEKLFF	TGTGCCAGCACCCGGGTGTGGGAGAATGAAAAACTGTTTTTT
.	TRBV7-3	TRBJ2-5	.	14	CASSLRPGVETQYF	TGTGCCAGCAGCTTAAGGCCAGGGGTTGAGACCCAGTACTTC
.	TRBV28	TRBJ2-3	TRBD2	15	CASSLPLAGSDTQYF	TGTGCCAGCAGTTTACCCCTAGCGGGAAGCGATACGCAGTATTTT